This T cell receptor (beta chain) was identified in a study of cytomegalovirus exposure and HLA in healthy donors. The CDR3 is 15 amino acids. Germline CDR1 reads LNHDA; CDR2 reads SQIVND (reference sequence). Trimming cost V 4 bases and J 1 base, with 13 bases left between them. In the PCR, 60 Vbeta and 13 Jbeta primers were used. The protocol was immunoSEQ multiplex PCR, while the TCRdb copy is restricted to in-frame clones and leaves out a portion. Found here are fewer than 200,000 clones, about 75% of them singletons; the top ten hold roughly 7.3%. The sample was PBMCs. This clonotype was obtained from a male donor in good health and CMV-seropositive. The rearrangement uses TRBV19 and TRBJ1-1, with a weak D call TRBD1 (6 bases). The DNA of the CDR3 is TGTGCCAGTAGTACCGCCTGGACAGAGAACACTGAAGCTTTCTTT. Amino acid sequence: CASSTAWTENTEAFF.